These 30 T cell receptor beta chains were all obtained from the same sample, sequenced in a study of Ad26.COV2.S vaccination and SARS-CoV-2 variants. TCRdb keeps only in-frame clones here, not all; method: immunoSEQ multiplex PCR. This sample yields about 480,000 clones, of which 87% are seen a single time; 9.5% to 15% belongs to the top ten. As for treatment: about 20 received Ad26.COV2.S at low or high dose, single or two shots; roughly five received placebo; per-sample allocation not given. Following the first vaccine or placebo injection, samples were taken on day 63. This specimen consisted of peripheral blood, obtained in a trial of Ad26.COV2.S vaccine versus placebo. The receptors were gathered from a person aged 18-60 years who received the Ad26.COV2.S COVID-19 vaccine or a placebo.

V is TRBV3-1 (or the pseudogene TRBV3-2) and J is TRBJ1-3; the D is unclear. The CDR3 has 16 amino acids. Germline lookup yields CDR1 LGHDT and CDR2 YNNKEL (reference sequence). V was pared by 7 bases and J by 0 bases, with 16 bases between. CDR3 region: CASIDSDRYSGNTIYF. The DNA for the CDR3 is TGTGCCAGCATAGACTCGGACCGGTACTCTGGAAACACCATATATTTT.

The chain recombines TRBV11-2 with TRBJ2-1; D is undetermined. V was trimmed by 3 bases and J by 0 bases, leaving 9 bases between them. Looked up from germline, CDR1 is SGHAT and CDR2 is FQNNGV. This CDR3 comprises 15 residues. The CDR3 region has the DNA TGTGCCAGCAGCTTTCGGTGGAACTCCTACAATGAGCAGTTCTTC. Translation: CASSFRWNSYNEQFF.

V is TRBV11-3 and J is TRBJ2-7, with TRBD2 identical over 8 bases. Germline assignment: CDR1 SGHNT and CDR2 YENEEA. This CDR3 is built from 14 residues. Germline trimming cut 3 bases from V and 2 bases from J; bases unmatched to any gene: 3. DNA of the CDR3: TGTGCCAGCAGCTTTAGCGGGGCAGCCTACGAGCAGTACTTC. Protein: CASSFSGAAYEQYF.

The chain joins TRBV30 to TRBJ1-2, with no clear D. CDR3 length: 15 amino acids. The germline V gene encodes CDR1 GTSNPN and CDR2 SVGIG (reference sequence). Trimming shortened V by 0 bases and J by 8 bases, and 19 bases separated the two germline ends. The chain's CDR3 is CAWSVSVKSSSGYTF. The CDR3 DNA sequence: TGTGCCTGGAGTGTATCGGTGAAATCCAGCTCGGGCTACACCTTC.

The chain has TRBV7-6 and TRBJ1-5; 7 positions match TRBD1. Looked up from germline, CDR1 is SGHVS and CDR2 is FNYEAQ. The CDR3 is 15 amino acids. The V segment lost 3 bases and the J segment 7 bases; nucleotides outside the gene matches: 9. This CDR3 is CASSFRQGGDQPQHF. The CDR3 DNA sequence: TGTGCCAGCAGCTTCCGACAGGGAGGTGACCAGCCCCAGCATTTT.

This chain joins TRBV5-1 and TRBJ2-7; no clear D gene. Per the germline V gene, CDR1 is SGHRS and CDR2 is YFSETQ. CDR3 length equals 14 residues. Trimming stripped 0 bases from V and 4 bases from J, with 11 bases between. CDR3 amino acids: CASSLGSAVYEQYF. The CDR3 bases are TGCGCCAGCAGCTTGGGCAGTGCTGTGTACGAGCAGTACTTC.

The table lists this clone with a few counts. For the CDR3, the DNA is TGTGCCAGCAGCGCCGGGACAGGGGGTTTTGGCTACACCTTC. This sequence encodes CASSAGTGGFGYTF. V usage is TRBV9 and J usage is TRBJ1-2; the match to TRBD1 covers 11 bases. This CDR3 has 14 residues. Per the germline V gene, CDR1 is SGDLS and CDR2 is YYNGEE. V dropped 3 bases and J dropped 7; count of bases not matched to a gene: 5.

V and J are TRBV7-3 and TRBJ1-1, with TRBD1 matching over 10 bases. Germline CDR1 reads SGHTA; CDR2 reads FQGTGA. The J segment lost 10 bases and the V segment lost 5 bases, leaving 10 bases of the junction unmatched. This CDR3 spans 14 amino acids. CDR3 coding DNA: TGTGCCAGCAGCACCCGACAGGGGGCCGGGGGAGCTTTCTTT. Translation gives CASSTRQGAGGAFF.

This chain connects TRBV25-1 to TRBJ2-7; D is undetermined. This CDR3 region has 13 residues. The V and J ends lost 0 bases and 4 bases respectively, with 7 bases between them. From germline, CDR1 is MGHDK and CDR2 SYGVNS. The CDR3 is CASSEYGLYEQYF. The CDR3 DNA sequence: TGTGCCAGCAGTGAATATGGATTGTACGAGCAGTACTTC.

The chain uses TRBV3-1 (or the pseudogene TRBV3-2) and TRBJ2-2; TRBD2 matches 12 bases. This CDR3 spans 18 amino acids. Trimming at V came to 4 bases and at J to 4 bases, leaving 10 bases not matched to a gene. Per the germline V gene, CDR1 is LGHDT and CDR2 is YNNKEL (reference sequence). CDR3 residues: CASSPASGRALGTGELFF. CDR3 DNA: TGTGCCAGCAGCCCAGCTAGCGGGAGGGCCCTCGGCACCGGGGAGCTGTTTTTT.

The chain is built from TRBV24-1 and TRBJ2-1; 14 bases align to TRBD2. Germline V gives CDR1 KGHDR, CDR2 SFDVKD. The CDR3 loop spans 17 amino acids. Trimming removed 4 bases from V and 6 bases from J; junction bases left unmatched: 7. This CDR3 reads CATSDRLAGGGGNEQFF. The CDR3 DNA follows: TGTGCCACCAGTGACCGACTAGCGGGAGGGGGTGGCAATGAGCAGTTCTTC.

The V call is TRBV28, the J call TRBJ1-3; D gene unclear. The CDR3 is 13 residues long. The V gene lost 3 bases and the J gene lost 4 bases, with 7 bases spanning the gap. Germline CDR1 is MDHEN and CDR2 is SYDVKM. For the CDR3, the DNA is TGTGCCAGCAGTTTCCTACAGGGAAACACCATATATTTT. Its protein product is CASSFLQGNTIYF.

The chain carries TRBV30 and TRBJ2-7; D uncertain. The CDR3 is 14 residues long. Trimming shortened V by 2 bases and J by 7 bases, and 18 bases separated the two germline ends. CDR1 GTSNPN and CDR2 SVGIG come from the germline V gene (reference sequence). CDR3 residues: CAWSSRMRESEQYF. CDR3 in DNA: TGTGCCTGGAGTTCTAGGATGCGTGAGAGTGAGCAGTACTTC.

The V and J genes are TRBV28 and TRBJ2-2; 11 bases fit TRBD2. Trimming took 3 bases from V and 4 from J; bases not matched to a gene: 13. CDR1 and CDR2 from the germline V gene are MDHEN and SYDVKM. This CDR3 is 19 amino acids long. CDR3 in DNA: TGTGCCAGCAGTTTTCTCATCGTAGGGACTAGCGGAGCCACCGGGGAGCTGTTTTTT. Its translation: CASSFLIVGTSGATGELFF.

The rearrangement links TRBV5-1 to TRBJ1-4, with D unresolved. Trimming removed 1 base at V and 6 bases at J, with 10 bases between. The CDR3 totals 14 residues. The germline V gene encodes CDR1 SGHRS and CDR2 YFSETQ. In DNA, the CDR3 is TGCGCCAGCAGCTTGACCCGGGGTGATGAAAAACTGTTTTTT. This translates into CASSLTRGDEKLFF.

This clone was observed a single time. The chain carries TRBV5-4 and TRBJ1-1, with D possibly matching TRBD1 (5 bases). V dropped 3 bases and J dropped 1 base, with 13 bases sitting between them. This CDR3 spans 15 amino acids. CDR1 SGHNT and CDR2 YYREEE come from the germline V gene (reference sequence). CDR3 amino acids: CASSYGLTGNTEAFF. For the CDR3, the DNA is TGTGCCAGCAGCTACGGACTTACAGGGAACACTGAAGCTTTCTTT.

V is TRBV27 and J is TRBJ1-2; maybe TRBD1 (6 bases). The CDR3 is 16 residues long. V was shortened by 6 bases and J by 4 bases, with 21 bases between the two germline ends. Looked up from germline, CDR1 is MNHEY and CDR2 is SMNVEV (reference sequence). CDR3 region: CASRPQGPSSGYGYTF. As DNA, the CDR3 is TGTGCCAGCAGGCCCCAGGGGCCGAGTTCGGGCTATGGCTACACCTTC.

CDR3 nucleotide sequence: TGTGCCAGCAGCCAAGGCGGACTAGCGACTGAGACCCAGTACTTC. Amino acid sequence: CASSQGGLATETQYF. The chain carries TRBV3-1 (or the pseudogene TRBV3-2) and TRBJ2-5, with TRBD2 identical over 9 bases. Germline trimming cut 1 base from V and 5 bases from J; bases unmatched to any gene: 5. CDR3 length equals 15 residues. CDR1 LGHDT and CDR2 YNNKEL come from the germline V gene (reference sequence).

This chain connects TRBV7-2 to TRBJ2-7; D remains ambiguous. The CDR3 length is 12 residues. CDR1 SGHTA and CDR2 FQGNSA come from the germline V gene. V lost 5 bases and J 2 bases, leaving 7 bases between the germline ends. CDR3 amino acids: CASSRTTYEQYF. The CDR3 DNA reads TGTGCCAGCAGCCGCACAACCTACGAGCAGTACTTC. Full variable domain (missing parts from reference TRBV7-2 and TRBJ2-7): GAGVSQSPSNKVTEKGKDVELRCDPISGHTALYWYRQSLGQGLEFLIYFQGNSAPDKSGLPSDRFSAERTGGSVSTLTIQRTQQEDSAVYLCASSRTTYEQYFGPGTRLTVT.

The rearrangement joins TRBV5-1 to TRBJ2-1; TRBD2 might be the D (6 bases). The CDR3 has 12 amino acids. V lost 4 bases to trimming and J lost 8 bases, with 10 bases between them. Germline V gene data show CDR1 as SGHRS and CDR2 as YFSETQ. Here the CDR3 reads CASSTGGDEQFF. As DNA, the CDR3 is TGCGCCAGCAGCACGGGCGGGGATGAGCAGTTCTTC.

V is TRBV5-1 and J is TRBJ2-7; possible D gene TRBD1, 5 bases. This CDR3 spans 13 amino acids. Germline CDR1 SGHRS, CDR2 YFSETQ. The germline V and J ends were trimmed by 5 bases and 6 bases, with 15 bases remaining between them. The CDR3 DNA follows: TGCGCCAGCAGGGTTACAGGTGTGGGCGAGCAGTACTTC. It specifies CASRVTGVGEQYF.

About this clone: The sample holds other DNA sequences that translate to the same CDR3. The V gene is TRBV20-1, the J gene TRBJ1-2; D is unresolved. V lost 2 bases, J lost 8 bases, and 9 bases lay in between. The CDR3 sequence is 11 residues long. Per the germline V gene, CDR1 is DFQATT and CDR2 is SNEGSKA (reference sequence). CDR3 residues: CSARTGNGYTF. CDR3 coding DNA: TGCAGTGCTAGAACTGGAAACGGCTACACCTTC.

The chain combines TRBV19 with TRBJ2-7; D remains unclear. Germline V CDR1 and CDR2: LNHDA, SQIVND (reference sequence). Trimming left V 3 bases short and J 4 bases short, with 10 bases between. CDR3 length equals 13 residues. CDR3 in DNA: TGTGCCAGTAGTATCAACTTAAAATACGAGCAGTACTTC. The encoded protein is CASSINLKYEQYF.

The gene calls are TRBV5-1 and TRBJ2-2; 14 positions agree with TRBD2. The germline CDR1 and CDR2 sequences are SGHRS and YFSETQ. The CDR3 has 17 amino acids. The trim removed 2 bases at V and 2 bases at J, leaving 2 bases unmatched. This CDR3 is CASSFGLAGGNTGELFF. CDR3 bases: TGCGCCAGCAGCTTCGGACTAGCGGGAGGAAACACCGGGGAGCTGTTTTTT.

This chain connects TRBV24-1 to TRBJ2-2, with a tentative D call TRBD1 (6 bases). The CDR3 covers 12 residues. Trimming removed 10 bases from V and 3 bases from J, with 8 bases in between. Germline V gives CDR1 KGHDR, CDR2 SFDVKD. DNA of the CDR3: TGTGCCACGGACAGCGACACCGGGGAGCTGTTTTTT. Its translation is CATDSDTGELFF.

The chain recombines TRBV2 with TRBJ2-2, with D unclear. V gave up 6 bases and J gave up 4 bases, with 6 bases separating them. This CDR3 is 12 amino acids long. CDR1 is SNHLY, CDR2 FYNNEI, per germline. The CDR3 is CASRTPTGELFF. In DNA, the CDR3 is TGTGCCAGCAGAACACCCACCGGGGAGCTGTTTTTT.

The chain carries TRBV3-1 (or the pseudogene TRBV3-2) and TRBJ2-7; TRBD2 matches at 10 bases. This CDR3 has 15 amino acids. The V and J ends lost 4 bases and 2 bases, in that order; junction bases with no gene match: 5. Germline assignment: CDR1 LGHDT and CDR2 YNNKEL (reference sequence). The CDR3 protein is CASSPASGRPYEQYF. CDR3 sequence (DNA): TGTGCCAGCAGCCCCGCTAGCGGGAGACCCTACGAGCAGTACTTC.

The chain is built from TRBV5-8 and TRBJ2-3; 15 bases align to TRBD2. Unmatched junction bases numbered 11, after V lost 4 bases and J lost 2 bases. Germline-derived CDR1 and CDR2 are SGHTS and YDEGEE. This CDR3 region has 19 residues. CDR3 in amino acids: CASSPWTSGRATFTDTQYF. In DNA, the CDR3 is TGTGCCAGCAGCCCCTGGACTAGCGGGAGGGCCACGTTCACAGATACGCAGTATTTT.

The chain is built from TRBV6-2 or TRBV6-3 and TRBJ1-5; D remains ambiguous. V lost 0 bases, J lost 3 bases, and 6 bases lay in between. The germline gives CDR1 MNHEY, CDR2 SVGEGT. The CDR3 runs 14 residues. This CDR3 reads CASSYSPFNQPQHF. In DNA form, the CDR3 reads TGTGCCAGCAGTTACTCACCGTTCAATCAGCCCCAGCATTTT.

The genes are TRBV15 and TRBJ2-7, with 8 bases identical to TRBD2. The V segment lost 5 bases and the J segment 1 base; nucleotides outside the gene matches: 4. Germline V gives CDR1 LNHNV, CDR2 YYDKDF (reference sequence). CDR3 length: 14 amino acids. The CDR3 DNA sequence: TGTGCCACCAGCGACCGACTAGCGTCCTACGAGCAGTACTTC. This translates into CATSDRLASYEQYF.